One and the same sample provided the 5 T cell receptor beta chains below, sequenced in a study of OX40 agonist ivuxolimab in advanced cancers. The protocol was immunoSEQ multiplex PCR, while the TCRdb copy is restricted to in-frame clones and leaves out a portion. The sample shows 75,000 to 90,000 clones, approximately 90% of them seen only once. Material: CD4+ or CD8+ T cells sorted from blood, obtained in a trial of the OX40 agonist ivuxolimab. These receptors were taken from an adult with an advanced solid tumor such as melanoma, head and neck, liver or kidney cancer.

V gene TRBV7-2 combines with J gene TRBJ2-7; possible D gene TRBD2, 6 bases. From germline, CDR1 is SGHTA and CDR2 FQGNSA. The CDR3 has 13 residues. V lost 2 bases to trimming and J lost 3 bases, with 8 bases between them. The CDR3 here is CASSLTSSYEQYF. The CDR3, as DNA: TGTGCCAGCAGCTTAACTAGCAGCTACGAGCAGTACTTC.

This clone showed up just once. The chain uses TRBV6-5 and TRBJ2-3; unclear D gene. CDR3 length: 11 residues. Per the germline V gene, CDR1 is MNHEY and CDR2 is SVGAGI. Trimming took off 7 bases at V and 7 bases at J, with 9 bases between the two ends. Here the CDR3 reads CASNVLNTQYF. CDR3 coding DNA: TGTGCCAGCAACGTGCTCAATACGCAGTATTTT.

This rearrangement joins TRBV30 to TRBJ2-5; 8 nucleotides align to TRBD2. The CDR3 contains 15 residues. V lost 3 bases, J lost 1 base, and 7 bases stayed unmatched. Germline V CDR1 and CDR2: GTSNPN, SVGIG (reference sequence). CDR3 protein: CAWRPSGRSQETQYF. CDR3 sequence (DNA): TGTGCCTGGAGACCAAGCGGGAGATCCCAAGAGACCCAGTACTTC.

The chain joins TRBV7-6 to TRBJ2-5; D remains unclear. Germline V gene data show CDR1 as SGHVS and CDR2 as FNYEAQ. The CDR3 runs to 16 residues. V was trimmed by 2 bases and J by 1 base, leaving 14 bases between them. CDR3 loop: CASSLSRILFQETQYF. The DNA of the CDR3 is TGTGCCAGCAGCTTAAGCAGGATTTTATTCCAAGAGACCCAGTACTTC. The full variable domain, its missing parts supplied by reference TRBV7-6 and TRBJ2-5, is GAGVSQSPRYKVTKRGQDVALRCDPISGHVSLYWYRQALGQGPEFLTYFNYEAQQDKSGLPNDRFSAERPEGSISTLTIQRTEQRDSAMYRCASSLSRILFQETQYFGPGTRLLVL.

The V and J genes are TRBV28 and TRBJ2-1; 9 nucleotides line up with TRBD1. The CDR3 sequence is 16 residues long. In germline, CDR1 is MDHEN, CDR2 SYDVKM. The ends lost 7 bases at V and 6 bases at J; junction bases unmatched: 13. The DNA for the CDR3 is TGTGCCAGCACCGAGAGGACAGGGGCCGGTGGCAATGAGCAGTTCTTC. It is translated as CASTERTGAGGNEQFF.